This TCR beta chain stems from a study of cytomegalovirus exposure and HLA in healthy donors. Study-level points and caveats: It has been reported that TCR beta sequences accurately predicted the HLA-A and HLA-B alleles of most subjects.

The PCR was carried out with 60 Vbeta primers and 13 Jbeta primers. Method: immunoSEQ multiplex PCR; TCRdb's copy keeps in-frame clones and lacks some. The data show 75,000 to 95,000 clones, roughly four fifths seen once. From germline, CDR1 is MNHEY and CDR2 SVGAGI. The CDR3 extends over 13 amino acids. The ends were cut back, 11 bases at V and 4 bases at J, with 17 bases in the middle. In nominal health when sampled, donors likely had unrecorded immune exposures nonetheless. Of note for this clone: What it binds is unknown.

Sequenced input: PBMCs. This sequence originates from a woman aged 40 to 50 in good health and CMV-seropositive. This chain uses TRBV6-5 with TRBJ1-1; the D gene is possibly TRBD1 (6 bases). The CDR3: CAPARGGITEAFF. In DNA, the CDR3 is TGTGCCCCGGCAAGGGGGGGAATCACTGAAGCTTTCTTT.